The 27 T cell receptor beta chains presented below share a single source sample, sequenced in a study of T-cell memory formation after mild COVID-19. TCRdb passed the 5' RACE reads through MiXCR, listing each CDR3 protein once. The sample includes around 340,000 distinct CDR3 sequences, about a sixth of them seen just once. The sample taken for sequencing was PBMCs or a T cell subset sorted from them (not recorded which). The receptors derive from a man aged 18 to 35 who had mild COVID-19 (a few samples of this study predate the infection). Cell type and time point are not known.

V gene TRBV6-5 combines with J gene TRBJ1-2; 12 nucleotides align to TRBD1. This CDR3 is built from 15 residues. V lost 10 bases to trimming and J lost 3 bases; unmatched junction nucleotides: 9. CDR1 is MNHEY and CDR2 is SVGAGI in the germline V gene. This chain's CDR3 is CAKNGTGGDHYGYTF. The DNA of the CDR3 is TGTGCCAAGAATGGGACAGGGGGCGACCACTATGGCTACACCTTC.

The rearrangement links TRBV6-6 to TRBJ1-1; D not resolved. Trimming shortened V by 2 bases and J by 2 bases, and 6 bases separated the two germline ends. CDR1 is MNHNY and CDR2 is SVGAGI in the germline V gene (reference sequence). The CDR3 has 13 residues. This CDR3 reads CASSYGINTEAFF. The CDR3 coding sequence is TGTGCCAGCAGTTACGGAATTAACACTGAAGCTTTCTTT.

The chain employs TRBV2 and TRBJ2-5; TRBD1 agrees at 9 bases. The CDR3 totals 13 residues. Per the germline V gene, CDR1 is SNHLY and CDR2 is FYNNEI. Trimming removed 3 bases from V and 11 bases from J; junction bases left unmatched: 7. CDR3 loop: CASSEGQGISQYF. The CDR3 nucleotides are TGTGCCAGCAGTGAGGGACAGGGAATTTCTCAGTACTTC.

The J gene is TRBJ1-4, the V gene TRBV4-3, with 12 bases aligning to TRBD1. V lost 0 bases to trimming and J lost 13 bases; unmatched junction nucleotides: 9. There are 16 residues in the CDR3. CDR1 is LGHNA and CDR2 is YSLEER in the germline V gene. The CDR3 DNA follows: TGCGCCAGCAGCCAAGACTCTGGGACAGGGGGCGTAAGACTGTTTTTT. Protein sequence: CASSQDSGTGGVRLFF.

The chain recombines TRBV29-1 with TRBJ2-5, with 10 nucleotides matching TRBD1. This CDR3 comprises 16 residues. V shed 3 bases and J 5 bases; nucleotides not matched to a gene: 12. Germline V CDR1 and CDR2: SQVTM, ANQGSEA. The CDR3 protein is CSVERRGQGWGETQYF. The DNA for the CDR3 is TGCAGCGTTGAGAGGAGGGGACAGGGGTGGGGCGAGACCCAGTACTTC.

J is TRBJ2-3 and V is TRBV7-3; 7 bases fit TRBD2. The J segment lost 8 bases and the V segment lost 4 bases, leaving 3 bases of the junction unmatched. This CDR3 contains 12 residues. From germline, CDR1 is SGHTA and CDR2 FQGTGA. In DNA form, the CDR3 reads TGTGCCAGCAGCTCGTTAGCGGGTACGCAGTATTTT. It encodes CASSSLAGTQYF.

This chain links TRBV6-2 or TRBV6-3 with TRBJ1-5; TRBD1 matches at 8 bases. CDR1 and CDR2 from the germline V gene are MNHEY and SVGEGT. The J segment lost 0 bases and the V segment lost 6 bases, leaving 7 bases of the junction unmatched. This CDR3 is built from 16 residues. CDR3 nucleotide sequence: TGTGCCAGCAGACGGACAGGGACTTATAGCAATCAGCCCCAGCATTTT. It is translated as CASRRTGTYSNQPQHF.

V is TRBV4-3 and J is TRBJ1-1, with 8 bases lining up with TRBD1. Germline CDR1 and CDR2: LGHNA and YSLEER. The V and J ends lost 1 base and 1 base, in that order; junction bases with no gene match: 11. The CDR3 extends over 18 amino acids. The CDR3 DNA reads as TGCGCCAGCAGCCAAGCGATTTATTCAGGGGGCACGAACACTGAAGCTTTCTTT. Translating gives CASSQAIYSGGTNTEAFF.

This clonotype occurred a few times. J is TRBJ2-3 and V is TRBV7-3; D could derive from TRBD1 or TRBD2 (6 bases each). Germline loops: CDR1 SGHTA, CDR2 FQGTGA. V dropped 5 bases and J dropped 6 bases, with 12 bases sitting between them. The CDR3 has 13 amino acids. The CDR3 DNA is TGTGCCAGCAGCCCCACAGGGAGGGATACGCAGTATTTT. Amino acids: CASSPTGRDTQYF.

V and J are TRBV28 and TRBJ2-7; 7 nucleotides match TRBD2. CDR1 MDHEN and CDR2 SYDVKM come from the germline V gene. The junction had 5 bases not matched to a gene; V was cut back by 3 bases and J by 3 bases. CDR3 length: 14 amino acids. The CDR3 region is CASSFRASGYEQYV. CDR3 in DNA: TGTGCCAGCAGTTTCCGGGCTAGCGGCTACGAGCAGTACGTC.

This clonotype came up a few times. The V call is TRBV3-1, the J call TRBJ2-5, with a tentative D call TRBD2 (5 bases). The CDR3 consists of 15 residues. V lost 0 bases and J 1 base, leaving 9 bases between the germline ends. Germline V CDR1 and CDR2: LGHDT, YNNKEL (reference sequence). Here the CDR3 DNA reads TGTGCCAGCAGCCAAGATCCGGGATTCCAAGAGACCCAGTACTTC. It yields the protein CASSQDPGFQETQYF.

The V gene is TRBV10-3, the J gene TRBJ2-3; the match to TRBD1 covers 11 bases. Germline lookup yields CDR1 ENHRY and CDR2 SYGVKD. The CDR3 covers 15 residues. J lost 0 bases, V lost 6 bases, and 2 bases had no gene match. For the CDR3, the DNA is TGTGCCATCAGAGGGGACAGGGGGAGCACAGATACGCAGTATTTT. Amino acids: CAIRGDRGSTDTQYF.

This clonotype was seen many times. This chain joins TRBV7-8 and TRBJ2-7, with 9 bases aligning to TRBD2. The CDR3 sequence is 15 residues long. Trimming took 6 bases from V and 6 from J; bases not matched to a gene: 12. Germline V gene sequence: CDR1 SGHVS, CDR2 FQNEAQ. In DNA form, the CDR3 reads TGTGCCAGCAGTCCAGCGGGAGCGGGGGGTCGCGAGCAGTACGTC. It specifies CASSPAGAGGREQYV.

The chain recombines TRBV12-2 with TRBJ2-3. TRBV12-2 is marked as a pseudogene. The CDR3 sequence is 8 residues long. The CDR3 DNA sequence: TGTTCTGAAGATACGCAGTATTTT. This gives the protein CSEDTQYF.

This chain uses TRBV9 with TRBJ2-3; D is perhaps TRBD2 (6 bases). V was shortened by 0 bases and J by 0 bases, with 14 bases between the two germline ends. Germline CDR1 reads SGDLS; CDR2 reads YYNGEE. This CDR3 contains 17 residues. The CDR3 protein is CASSVAGAGTSTDTQYF. Written as DNA, the CDR3 is TGTGCCAGCAGCGTAGCTGGGGCGGGAACTAGCACAGATACGCAGTATTTT. Looking up the rest from reference TRBV9 and TRBJ2-3 gives the full variable domain: DSGVTQTPKHLITATGQRVTLRCSPRSGDLSVYWYQQSLDQGLQFLIQYYNGEERAKGNILERFSAQQFPDLHSELNLSSLELGDSALYFCASSVAGAGTSTDTQYFGPGTRLTVL.

There are a few counts of this clonotype. The chain has TRBV5-1 and TRBJ2-3; TRBD1 matches 7 bases. This CDR3 region has 15 residues. The germline V gene has CDR1 SGHRS and CDR2 YFSETQ. Trimming took 0 bases from V and 1 from J; bases not matched to a gene: 2. The CDR3 DNA reads as TGCGCCAGCAGCTTGGGACAGGGACGCACAGATACGCAGTATTTT. Encoded protein: CASSLGQGRTDTQYF.

This clonotype has at least ten counts. Here the CDR3 reads CASITSVGTGPNEQFF. For the CDR3, the DNA is TGTGCCAGCATCACCTCCGTAGGGACAGGGCCCAATGAGCAGTTCTTC. This chain connects TRBV6-6 to TRBJ2-1, with 9 bases aligning to TRBD1. This CDR3 comprises 16 residues. Germline CDR1 MNHNY, CDR2 SVGAGI (reference sequence). V trimming: 7 bases; J trimming: 6 bases; junction bases outside the gene matches: 13.

The chain recombines TRBV7-9 with TRBJ1-2, with 8 bases fitting TRBD1. Germline V gene sequence: CDR1 SEHNR, CDR2 FQNEAQ (reference sequence). V trimming: 2 bases; J trimming: 6 bases; junction bases outside the gene matches: 8. The CDR3 is 15 amino acids. This CDR3 is CASSLLGRGRHGYTF. DNA for the CDR3: TGTGCCAGCAGCTTACTCGGCAGGGGGCGTCATGGCTACACCTTC. Drawing the rest from reference TRBV7-9 and TRBJ1-2, the complete variable domain is DTGVSQNPRHKITKRGQNVTFRCDPISEHNRLYWYRQTLGQGPEFLTYFQNEAQLEKSRLLSDRFSAERPKGSFSTLEIQRTEQGDSAMYLCASSLLGRGRHGYTFGSGTRLTVV.

This clonotype was recorded a few times. The chain joins TRBV14 to TRBJ2-1; D possibly corresponds to TRBD2 (7 bases). V gave up 6 bases and J gave up 9 bases, with 21 bases separating them. This CDR3 is built from 15 residues. Germline V gene data show CDR1 as SGHDN and CDR2 as FVKESK. CDR3: CASSFGAGALGEQFF. Here the CDR3 DNA reads TGTGCCAGCAGTTTCGGGGCGGGGGCATTGGGTGAGCAGTTCTTC.

This clonotype was detected only a few times. This rearrangement joins TRBV9 to TRBJ2-1; D may be TRBD2 (6 bases). Germline CDR1 reads SGDLS; CDR2 reads YYNGEE. The CDR3 has 13 amino acids. V was trimmed by 3 bases and J by 15 bases, leaving 19 bases between them. The CDR3 protein is CASSGLGSSRVFF. In DNA form, the CDR3 reads TGTGCCAGCAGCGGGCTCGGGAGTAGCAGGGTGTTCTTC.

This clonotype was detected only a few times. CDR3 loop: CASSQDRDGELFF. In DNA form, the CDR3 reads TGCGCCAGCAGCCAAGATCGGGACGGGGAGCTGTTTTTT. The rearrangement uses TRBV4-3 and TRBJ2-2; tentatively, D is TRBD2 (5 bases). The CDR3 length is 13 residues. Germline assignment: CDR1 LGHNA and CDR2 YSLEER. The V gene lost 0 bases and the J gene lost 7 bases, with 6 bases spanning the gap.

J is TRBJ2-2 and V is TRBV5-1; D not certain. Germline values: CDR1 SGHRS, CDR2 YFSETQ. The CDR3 is 12 residues long. The V end lost 2 bases, the J end lost 6 bases, and 5 bases lay between the germline ends. The CDR3 is CASSFGPGELFF. CDR3 DNA sequence: TGCGCCAGCAGCTTTGGACCCGGGGAGCTGTTTTTT. Variable domain in full (rest from reference TRBV5-1 and TRBJ2-2): KAGVTQTPRYLIKTRGQQVTLSCSPISGHRSVSWYQQTPGQGLQFLFEYFSETQRNKGNFPGRFSGRQFSNSRSEMNVSTLELGDSALYLCASSFGPGELFFGEGSRLTVL.

This chain connects TRBV6-5 to TRBJ2-3; D tentatively fits TRBD1 or TRBD2 (5 bases each). The V end was cut by 7 bases, the J end by 5 bases, with 16 bases between. This CDR3 is 14 amino acids long. Germline CDR1 and CDR2: MNHEY and SVGAGI. The CDR3: CASTQSGPRDTQYF. The CDR3 DNA follows: TGTGCCAGCACCCAGTCGGGGCCCCGAGATACGCAGTATTTT.

V gene TRBV7-2 combines with J gene TRBJ2-1; 8 bases are a match to TRBD2. This CDR3 is built from 15 residues. V lost 3 bases to trimming and J lost 9 bases; unmatched junction nucleotides: 10. Germline CDR1 and CDR2: SGHTA and FQGNSA. The CDR3 loop reads CASSFSGGTGGEQFF. CDR3 bases: TGTGCCAGCAGCTTTTCGGGAGGGACGGGCGGTGAGCAGTTCTTC.

V and J are TRBV5-1 and TRBJ1-2; no definite D call. V lost 0 bases and J 11 bases, leaving 14 bases between the germline ends. The CDR3 covers 13 residues. The germline gives CDR1 SGHRS, CDR2 YFSETQ. CDR3 protein: CASSLAQEARYTF. The CDR3, as DNA: TGCGCCAGCAGCTTGGCCCAGGAAGCGAGGTACACCTTC.

In its sample, this clonotype was seen many times. The V and J genes are TRBV5-1 and TRBJ2-1, with D possibly TRBD2 on 6 matching bases. Germline CDR1 is SGHRS and CDR2 is YFSETQ. CDR3 length: 13 amino acids. The V gene lost 6 bases and the J gene lost 7 bases, with 14 bases spanning the gap. The CDR3 sequence is CASIPPAGNEQFF. CDR3 DNA sequence: TGCGCCAGCATCCCCCCCGCGGGAAATGAGCAGTTCTTC.

With respect to this clonotype: Sequence at one end of the junction differs from germline and may be a read error. This chain connects TRBV7-2 to TRBJ2-3; 8 positions agree with TRBD1. Germline-derived CDR1 and CDR2 are SGHTA and FQGNSA. The CDR3 extends over 14 amino acids. Written as DNA, the CDR3 is TGTGCCAGCAGCCGGACAGGGTATGATGATACGCATTATTTT. Translation: CASSRTGYDDTHYF. Based on the CDR3 plus reference TRBV7-2 and TRBJ2-3, the full variable domain is GAGVSQSPSNKVTEKGKDVELRCDPISGHTALYWYRQSLGQGLEFLIYFQGNSAPDKSGLPSDRFSAERTGGSVSTLTIQRTQQEDSAVYLCASSRTGYDDTHYFGPGTRLTVL.